What follows are 3 T cell receptor beta chains derived from one specimen sequenced in a study of blood T cell repertoires in COVID-19 (dated by TCRdb to about 2020). The protocol used for the library was the immunoSEQ multiplex PCR assay. TCRdb stores this immuneACCESS table with in-frame sequences only. Part of the clones is absent; in the studies checked, under half of the shortfall reflects unresolved V genes, and no reason is known for the rest. The sample yields a few hundred thousand clones; 80% to 90% were counted once. The ten top clones hold about 4% of the sample. The specimen was PBMCs or T cells enriched from blood (not recorded which). These TCRs come from a woman in her twenties or thirties who had been exposed to COVID-19.

The chain links TRBV5-1 to TRBJ1-1, with D perhaps TRBD1 (6 bases). The V gene lost 2 bases and the J gene lost 6 bases, with 14 bases spanning the gap. Germline V gene lookup returns CDR1 SGHRS and CDR2 YFSETQ. This CDR3 contains 14 residues. The CDR3 coding sequence is TGCGCCAGCAGCTTTGGGGGCTCAGTAGCTGAAGCTTTCTTT. Translation: CASSFGGSVAEAFF.

The V gene is TRBV4-1, the J gene TRBJ2-1; 8 bases map to TRBD1. This CDR3 comprises 15 residues. J was trimmed by 5 bases and V by 1 base; bases with no gene match: 4. Germline loops: CDR1 MGHRA, CDR2 YSYEKL. The CDR3 reads CASSQAETGDNEQFF. In nucleotides, the CDR3 is TGCGCCAGCAGCCAAGCCGAGACAGGGGACAATGAGCAGTTCTTC.

The chain couples TRBV2 to TRBJ1-2; D gene unclear. Germline loops: CDR1 SNHLY, CDR2 FYNNEI. Deletions cut 0 bases from V and 3 bases from J, with 8 bases between. The CDR3 consists of 14 residues. The CDR3 DNA reads as TGTGCCAGCAGTGAAGCGCGACACCACTATGGCTACACCTTC. It encodes CASSEARHHYGYTF.